The 5 T cell receptor beta chains reported below all come from one sample, sequenced in a study of blood T cell repertoires in COVID-19. Produced via immunoSEQ multiplex PCR; TCRdb's table is partial and in-frame only. The repertoire holds some 28,000 clones, 85% seen once, with 25% in the top ten. Sequencing input: peripheral blood. The receptors derive from a human donor in a cohort sampled during active COVID-19.

This clone showed up just once. This chain links TRBV5-4 with TRBJ1-2, with D maybe TRBD1 (6 bases). Trimming stripped 4 bases from V and 1 base from J, with 11 bases between. CDR3 length: 14 residues. Germline V gene data show CDR1 as SGHNT and CDR2 as YYREEE (reference sequence). CDR3 nucleotides: TGTGCCAGCAGCAAGAACAGGGATAACTATGGCTACACCTTC. It specifies CASSKNRDNYGYTF.

This chain links TRBV10-3 with TRBJ2-2, with TRBD1 matching 8 bases. The CDR3 runs to 16 residues. Germline V gene sequence: CDR1 ENHRY, CDR2 SYGVKD. V gave up 6 bases and J gave up 1 base; unmatched junction bases: 7. CDR3 residues: CAIRNPGQVNTGELFF. The CDR3 DNA reads TGTGCCATCAGAAACCCGGGACAGGTGAACACCGGGGAGCTGTTTTTT.

The rearrangement joins TRBV6-5 to TRBJ2-1; 9 positions agree with TRBD1. The CDR3 consists of 13 residues. The germline V gene has CDR1 MNHEY and CDR2 SVGAGI. Unmatched junction bases numbered 6, after V lost 8 bases and J lost 7 bases. The CDR3 sequence is CASFGQGKNEQFF. As DNA, the CDR3 is TGTGCCAGCTTCGGACAGGGGAAGAATGAGCAGTTCTTC.

This chain joins TRBV2 and TRBJ1-5; 9 positions match TRBD1. Germline V gene data show CDR1 as SNHLY and CDR2 as FYNNEI. CDR3 length equals 17 residues. V shed 6 bases, J shed 0 bases, and the junction held 9 bases outside the gene matches. This CDR3 reads CASRGRDRADSNQPQHF. The CDR3 DNA reads TGTGCCAGCAGAGGCCGGGACAGGGCTGATAGCAATCAGCCCCAGCATTTT.

V usage is TRBV11-3 and J usage is TRBJ2-5; 10 nucleotides align to TRBD2. The J segment lost 1 base and the V segment lost 3 bases, leaving 2 bases of the junction unmatched. CDR1 SGHNT and CDR2 YENEEA come from the germline V gene. The CDR3 extends over 15 amino acids. The CDR3 DNA follows: TGTGCCAGCAGCTTCAGCGGGGGGGCCCAAGAGACCCAGTACTTC. Translation gives CASSFSGGAQETQYF.